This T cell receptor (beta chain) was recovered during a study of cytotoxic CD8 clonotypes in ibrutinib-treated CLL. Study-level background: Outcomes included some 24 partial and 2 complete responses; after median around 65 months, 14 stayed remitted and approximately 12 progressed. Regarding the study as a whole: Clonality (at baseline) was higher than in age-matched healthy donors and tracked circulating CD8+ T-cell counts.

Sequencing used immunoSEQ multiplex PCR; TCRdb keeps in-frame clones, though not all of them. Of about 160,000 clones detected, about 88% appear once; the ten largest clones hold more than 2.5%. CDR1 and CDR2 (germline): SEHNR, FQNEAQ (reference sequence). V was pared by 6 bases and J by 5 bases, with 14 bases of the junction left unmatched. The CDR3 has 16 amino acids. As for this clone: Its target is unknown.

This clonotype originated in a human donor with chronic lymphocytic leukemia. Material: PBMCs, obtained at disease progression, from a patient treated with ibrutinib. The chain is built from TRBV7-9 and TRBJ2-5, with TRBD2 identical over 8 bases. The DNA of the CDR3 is TGTGCCAGCAGAGATGGGGGGGCGACTAGCGTGGAGACCCAGTACTTC. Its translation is CASRDGGATSVETQYF.